These 2 T cell receptor beta chains were sequenced from one sample in a study of blood T cell repertoires in COVID-19. Here immunoSEQ multiplex PCR was the method, and the copy in TCRdb shows in-frame clones only, minus some. The sample consists of approximately 260,000 clones, about 85% of them appearing once. The sequenced sample was PBMCs or T cells enriched from blood (not recorded which). The receptors originated from a woman aged 45-65 years who had been exposed to COVID-19.

The DNA of the CDR3 is TGTGCCAGCAGTACCCGGGACAGGGGAAGTGAAGCTTTCTTT. It codes for CASSTRDRGSEAFF. J is TRBJ1-1 and V is TRBV6-5, with TRBD1 identical over 10 bases. V lost 5 bases, J lost 7 bases, and 7 bases stayed unmatched. This CDR3 has 14 amino acids. Per the germline V gene, CDR1 is MNHEY and CDR2 is SVGAGI.

The CDR3 nucleotides are TGTGCCAGCAGCTTTGGGGGGGGCCTGAATGAGCAGTTCTTC. Translated: CASSFGGGLNEQFF. The chain joins TRBV11-2 to TRBJ2-1, with D possibly being TRBD2 (7 bases). This CDR3 has 14 residues. Germline V gives CDR1 SGHAT, CDR2 FQNNGV. Trimming took 3 bases from V and 7 from J, leaving 13 bases between them.